This T cell receptor beta chain was profiled in a study of T cells in Graves' hyperthyroidism and ophthalmopathy. This CDR3 has 15 residues. Germline V gives CDR1 MDHEN, CDR2 SYDVKM. The V and J ends lost 2 bases and 4 bases respectively, with 14 bases between them. Uncontrolled infection, other autoimmune disease, pregnancy or lactation disqualified patients from enrolment. Based on clinical symptoms, serum thyroxine and TRAb, thyroid ultrasound and orbital computed tomography, diagnoses were reached. There were TCR beta CDR3 regions amplified from RNA transcripts. First-round RT-PCR of the TCR CDR3 relied on the HTBI primer set. Via MiXCR, TCRdb re-called the multiplex PCR reads, giving one row per CDR3 protein. The table records approximately 630,000 distinct CDR3 sequences, 15% to 20% of them present only once.

The chain has TRBV28 and TRBJ1-2, with D possibly TRBD1 on 6 matching bases. The sequence derives from a woman aged 25-40 years with Graves' hyperthyroidism. Material for sequencing was blood. The CDR3 bases are TGTGCCAGCAGTTTAGAAGAGGGGGGCTCCTATGGCTACACCTTC. Translating gives CASSLEEGGSYGYTF.